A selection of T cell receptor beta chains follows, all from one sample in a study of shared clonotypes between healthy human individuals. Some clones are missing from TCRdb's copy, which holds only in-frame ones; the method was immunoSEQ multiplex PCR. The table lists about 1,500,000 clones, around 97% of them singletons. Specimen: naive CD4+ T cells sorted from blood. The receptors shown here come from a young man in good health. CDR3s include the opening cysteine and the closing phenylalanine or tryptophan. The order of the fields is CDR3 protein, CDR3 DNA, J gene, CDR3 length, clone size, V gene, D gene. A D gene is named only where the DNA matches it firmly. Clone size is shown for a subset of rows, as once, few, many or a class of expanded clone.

CDR3: CASSYRRAGGDEQYF; DNA: TGTGCCAGCAGCTACCGGAGGGCCGGGGGCGACGAGCAGTACTTC; J: TRBJ2-7; length: 15; size: .; V: TRBV7-7; D: .
CDR3: CASSGVGGSNTGELFF; DNA: TGTGCCAGCTCCGGAGTAGGAGGATCTAACACCGGGGAGCTGTTTTTT; J: TRBJ2-2; length: 16; size: once; V: TRBV18; D: .
CDR3: CASSLSGGQSSYEQYF; DNA: TGTGCCAGCAGTTTATCGGGGGGACAGAGCTCCTACGAGCAGTACTTC; J: TRBJ2-7; length: 16; size: .; V: TRBV28; D: .
CDR3: CATSTLRDVYEQYF; DNA: TGTGCCACCAGCACCCTCAGGGATGTCTACGAGCAGTACTTC; J: TRBJ2-7; length: 14; size: .; V: TRBV15; D: .
CDR3: CASSKGGTGDRNYGYTF; DNA: TGTGCCAGCAGCAAAGGCGGGACAGGGGATAGAAACTATGGCTACACCTTC; J: TRBJ1-2; length: 17; size: .; V: TRBV21-1; D: .
CDR3: CASSEYGVGEKLFF; DNA: TGTGCCAGCAGTGAATATGGGGTCGGTGAAAAACTGTTTTTT; J: TRBJ1-4; length: 14; size: .; V: TRBV6-1; D: .
CDR3: CASSYYSGRPTDTQYF; DNA: TGTGCCAGCAGCTACTATAGCGGTAGGCCCACAGATACGCAGTATTTT; J: TRBJ2-3; length: 16; size: .; V: TRBV7-6; D: .
CDR3: CASRRQVANTEAFF; DNA: TGTGCCAGCAGGCGTCAGGTGGCGAACACTGAAGCTTTCTTT; J: TRBJ1-1; length: 14; size: .; V: TRBV28; D: .
CDR3: CASSVPGGGSQPQHF; DNA: TGTGCCAGCAGCGTTCCAGGGGGAGGTTCTCAGCCCCAGCATTTT; J: TRBJ1-5; length: 15; size: .; V: TRBV9; D: TRBD1
CDR3: CASRLAGGSHGYTF; DNA: TGTGCCAGCAGATTAGCGGGGGGATCCCATGGCTACACCTTC; J: TRBJ1-2; length: 14; size: .; V: TRBV7-9; D: .
CDR3: CAISVVGGASTDTQYF; DNA: TGTGCCATCAGTGTCGTAGGCGGCGCGAGCACAGATACGCAGTATTTT; J: TRBJ2-3; length: 16; size: .; V: TRBV10-3; D: .
CDR3: CASSGGRMRLNIQYF; DNA: TGTGCCAGCAGCGGGGGGCGTATGCGCTTAAACATTCAGTACTTC; J: TRBJ2-4; length: 15; size: .; V: TRBV7-9; D: .
CDR3: CASSQEGPSTDTQYF; DNA: TGCGCCAGCAGCCAAGAGGGGCCGAGCACAGATACGCAGTATTTT; J: TRBJ2-3; length: 15; size: .; V: TRBV4-1; D: .
CDR3: CASSAQGYSNQPQHF; DNA: TGTGCCAGCAGCGCACAGGGTTATAGCAATCAGCCCCAGCATTTT; J: TRBJ1-5; length: 15; size: .; V: TRBV9; D: .
CDR3: CASSLEWDEQYF; DNA: TGCGCCAGCAGCTTGGAGTGGGACGAGCAGTACTTC; J: TRBJ2-7; length: 12; size: .; V: TRBV5-1; D: .
CDR3: CASSKTGGRSGELFF; DNA: TGTGCCAGCAGTAAGACGGGAGGGCGTTCCGGGGAGCTGTTTTTT; J: TRBJ2-2; length: 15; size: .; V: TRBV14; D: TRBD2
CDR3: CASSSPSGLGGTDTQYF; DNA: TGTGCCAGCAGTTCACCTAGCGGCCTAGGCGGCACAGATACGCAGTATTTT; J: TRBJ2-3; length: 17; size: .; V: TRBV28; D: TRBD2
CDR3: CASSQGEGYGYTF; DNA: TGTGCCAGCAGTCAGGGTGAAGGGTATGGCTACACCTTC; J: TRBJ1-2; length: 13; size: .; V: TRBV25-1; D: .
CDR3: CASSPNRDHAGELFF; DNA: TGTGCCAGCTCACCAAACAGGGATCATGCCGGGGAGCTGTTTTTT; J: TRBJ2-2; length: 15; size: once; V: TRBV18; D: .
CDR3: CASSIVENQPQHF; DNA: TGTGCCAGTAGTATAGTAGAGAATCAGCCCCAGCATTTT; J: TRBJ1-5; length: 13; size: .; V: TRBV19; D: .
CDR3: CASSQEVAGGSDTGELFF; DNA: TGCGCCAGCAGCCAAGAAGTAGCGGGAGGGTCGGACACCGGGGAGCTGTTTTTT; J: TRBJ2-2; length: 18; size: .; V: TRBV4-3; D: TRBD2
CDR3: CASSLGSGSGYEQYF; DNA: TGTGCCAGCAGCTTAGGGAGCGGGAGTGGGTACGAGCAGTACTTC; J: TRBJ2-7; length: 15; size: .; V: TRBV7-2; D: TRBD2
CDR3: CAWSAQGAWEQYF; DNA: TGTGCCTGGAGTGCACAGGGGGCGTGGGAGCAGTACTTC; J: TRBJ2-7; length: 13; size: .; V: TRBV30; D: TRBD1
CDR3: CASSLAGGDEQYF; DNA: TGCGCCAGCAGCTTGGCCGGTGGGGACGAGCAGTACTTC; J: TRBJ2-7; length: 13; size: .; V: TRBV5-1; D: .
CDR3: CASSPWGGEAFF; DNA: TGTGCCAGCAGTCCCTGGGGGGGTGAAGCTTTCTTT; J: TRBJ1-1; length: 12; size: .; V: TRBV28; D: .
CDR3: CASRDRVESRYEQYF; DNA: TGTGCCAGCAGAGACAGGGTGGAGTCCCGGTACGAGCAGTACTTC; J: TRBJ2-7; length: 15; size: .; V: TRBV27; D: TRBD1
CDR3: CASSPGTSGYYSGANVLTF; DNA: TGTGCCAGCAGCCCCGGGACTAGCGGATACTACTCTGGGGCCAACGTCCTGACTTTC; J: TRBJ2-6; length: 19; size: .; V: TRBV11-2; D: TRBD2
CDR3: CASSLRDLGTEAFF; DNA: TGTGCCAGCAGCTTAAGGGACCTTGGGACTGAAGCTTTCTTT; J: TRBJ1-1; length: 14; size: .; V: TRBV7-9; D: .
CDR3: CASAGTNYGYTF; DNA: TGTGCCAGCGCCGGGACCAACTATGGCTACACCTTC; J: TRBJ1-2; length: 12; size: .; V: TRBV28; D: .
CDR3: CASSLTSVSYEQYF; DNA: TGTGCCAGCAGCTTAACTAGCGTCTCCTACGAGCAGTACTTC; J: TRBJ2-7; length: 14; size: .; V: TRBV7-2; D: TRBD2
CDR3: CASSEESEEEQYF; DNA: TGTGCCAGCAGCGAAGAATCCGAAGAGGAGCAGTACTTC; J: TRBJ2-7; length: 13; size: .; V: TRBV2; D: .
CDR3: CASSFRIPQETQYF; DNA: TGCGCCAGCAGCTTCAGGATTCCACAAGAGACCCAGTACTTC; J: TRBJ2-5; length: 14; size: .; V: TRBV5-1; D: .
CDR3: CATSRDIGRGTGNTIYF; DNA: TGTGCCACCAGCAGAGATATCGGCAGGGGGACTGGAAACACCATATATTTT; J: TRBJ1-3; length: 17; size: .; V: TRBV15; D: TRBD1
CDR3: CASSIGGVGQETQYF; DNA: TGTGCCAGTAGTATCGGGGGTGTGGGTCAAGAGACCCAGTACTTC; J: TRBJ2-5; length: 15; size: .; V: TRBV19; D: .
CDR3: CASSVSGRASFNEQFF; DNA: TGCGCCAGCAGCGTGAGCGGGAGGGCCTCATTCAATGAGCAGTTCTTC; J: TRBJ2-1; length: 16; size: once; V: TRBV5-1; D: TRBD2
CDR3: CAWTKGFPYEQYF; DNA: TGTGCCTGGACCAAGGGGTTTCCCTACGAGCAGTACTTC; J: TRBJ2-7; length: 13; size: .; V: TRBV30; D: .
CDR3: CASSYSPSGVNEQFF; DNA: TGTGCCAGCAGTTACTCGCCTAGCGGGGTTAATGAGCAGTTCTTC; J: TRBJ2-1; length: 15; size: .; V: TRBV6-5; D: TRBD2
CDR3: CASGLAGSSNTGELFF; DNA: TGTGCCAGCGGACTAGCGGGATCCTCGAACACCGGGGAGCTGTTTTTT; J: TRBJ2-2; length: 16; size: .; V: TRBV28; D: TRBD2
CDR3: CASSQRGQGYEQYF; DNA: TGTGCCAGCAGCCAAAGGGGACAGGGCTACGAGCAGTACTTC; J: TRBJ2-7; length: 14; size: .; V: TRBV4-2; D: TRBD1
CDR3: CASSLSFNTNYGYTF; DNA: TGTGCCAGCAGTTTATCTTTCAATACTAACTATGGCTACACCTTC; J: TRBJ1-2; length: 15; size: once; V: TRBV27; D: .
CDR3: CASSLQRGHEQYF; DNA: TGTGCCAGCAGTTTACAGAGGGGCCACGAGCAGTACTTC; J: TRBJ2-7; length: 13; size: .; V: TRBV27; D: .
CDR3: CASSLAPTGTEQFF; DNA: TGTGCCAGCAGCTTAGCGCCAACAGGGACTGAGCAGTTCTTC; J: TRBJ2-1; length: 14; size: .; V: TRBV7-9; D: .
CDR3: CASCFSGRIDTQYF; DNA: TGTGCCAGCTGCTTTAGCGGGAGAATAGATACGCAGTATTTT; J: TRBJ2-3; length: 14; size: .; V: TRBV6-1; D: TRBD2
CDR3: CASSSRARGMDTQYF; DNA: TGTGCCAGTAGTAGCCGGGCCCGGGGCATGGATACGCAGTATTTT; J: TRBJ2-3; length: 15; size: .; V: TRBV19; D: .
CDR3: CASSLRGPFYNEQFF; DNA: TGCGCCAGCTCCCTGAGGGGGCCTTTTTACAATGAGCAGTTCTTC; J: TRBJ2-1; length: 15; size: .; V: TRBV5-1; D: TRBD1
CDR3: CARRQGGSNTEAFF; DNA: TGTGCCCGCCGCCAGGGCGGTTCGAACACTGAAGCTTTCTTT; J: TRBJ1-1; length: 14; size: .; V: TRBV2; D: .
CDR3: CASSLAGWGQETQYF; DNA: TGCGCCAGCAGCTTGGCCGGTTGGGGGCAAGAGACCCAGTACTTC; J: TRBJ2-5; length: 15; size: .; V: TRBV11-2; D: .
CDR3: CASSIEGFRQPQHF; DNA: TGTGCCAGTAGTATCGAGGGATTTAGACAGCCCCAGCATTTT; J: TRBJ1-5; length: 14; size: .; V: TRBV19; D: .
CDR3: CASSIGRGTFSGYEQYF; DNA: TGTGCCAGTAGTATCGGCAGGGGGACGTTCTCGGGATACGAGCAGTACTTC; J: TRBJ2-7; length: 17; size: .; V: TRBV19; D: TRBD1
CDR3: CASSGQVFWDGYTF; DNA: TGTGCCAGCAGTGGACAGGTATTTTGGGATGGCTACACCTTC; J: TRBJ1-2; length: 14; size: .; V: TRBV2; D: .
CDR3: CASRPGLPALEQYF; DNA: TGTGCCAGCAGACCGGGACTACCGGCCTTAGAGCAGTACTTC; J: TRBJ2-7; length: 14; size: .; V: TRBV28; D: TRBD2
CDR3: CASSFDLRASGRFGGPKNIQYF; DNA: TGTGCCAGCAGTTTTGACCTTAGGGCTAGCGGGAGATTTGGGGGGCCGAAAAACATTCAGTACTTC; J: TRBJ2-4; length: 22; size: .; V: TRBV28; D: TRBD2
CDR3: CASSPPVETQYF; DNA: TGTGCCAGCAGCCCACCCGTGGAGACCCAGTACTTC; J: TRBJ2-5; length: 12; size: .; V: TRBV11-2; D: .
CDR3: CASSPPGQGSNQPQHF; DNA: TGTGCCAGCTCACCACCGGGGCAGGGTAGCAATCAGCCCCAGCATTTT; J: TRBJ1-5; length: 16; size: .; V: TRBV18; D: .
CDR3: CASSIDLSREQFF; DNA: TGTGCCAGTAGTATAGATCTGTCTCGTGAGCAGTTCTTC; J: TRBJ2-1; length: 13; size: .; V: TRBV19; D: .
CDR3: CSVEGRMITDTQYF; DNA: TGCAGCGTTGAAGGCAGAATGATCACAGATACGCAGTATTTT; J: TRBJ2-3; length: 14; size: .; V: TRBV29-1; D: .
CDR3: CASAQRGGNTGELFF; DNA: TGTGCCAGCGCACAGAGGGGGGGGAACACCGGGGAGCTGTTTTTT; J: TRBJ2-2; length: 15; size: .; V: TRBV6-6; D: .
CDR3: CASSQRGQPQHF; DNA: TGTGCCAGCAGTCAGCGTGGGCAGCCCCAGCATTTT; J: TRBJ1-5; length: 12; size: .; V: TRBV28; D: .
CDR3: CASSVSVGLGGYTF; DNA: TGTGCCAGCAGTGTCAGTGTGGGCCTGGGCGGCTACACCTTC; J: TRBJ1-2; length: 14; size: .; V: TRBV6-5; D: .